Below are 12 T cell receptor beta chains sequenced from a single sample in a study of beta chain features in type 1 diabetes. Reverse transcribing all isolated RNA meant expressed TCRB transcripts were sequenced. Repertoires were generated with immunoSEQ multiplex PCR, while TCRdb's copy carries only in-frame clones and drops some. The sample contains more than 150,000 clones, about 9.1% of which appear only once. Sequencing was carried out using central memory CD4+ T cells from blood. The receptors shown here come from a woman between 18 and 29 years old in good health.

The V and J genes are TRBV2 and TRBJ1-4; 7 bases are shared with TRBD1. This CDR3 region has 13 residues. In germline, CDR1 is SNHLY, CDR2 FYNNEI. The V and J ends lost 4 bases and 8 bases, in that order; junction bases with no gene match: 4. The CDR3 spells CASSARQGEKLFF. The DNA for the CDR3 is TGTGCCAGCAGTGCAAGACAGGGCGAAAAACTGTTTTTT.

This clone was picked up a small number of times. The chain uses TRBV30 and TRBJ1-2, with a tentative D call TRBD1 (6 bases). The CDR3 runs 13 residues. CDR1 and CDR2 (germline): GTSNPN, SVGIG (reference sequence). V lost 2 bases and J 5 bases, leaving 12 bases between the germline ends. Here the CDR3 reads CAWSTEGDYGYTF. DNA for the CDR3: TGTGCCTGGAGTACAGAGGGGGATTATGGCTACACCTTC.

A few counts support this clone. V usage is TRBV9 and J usage is TRBJ2-1; the match to TRBD2 covers 14 bases. V trimming: 0 bases; J trimming: 3 bases; junction bases outside the gene matches: 8. This CDR3 is built from 19 residues. CDR1 and CDR2 from the germline V gene are SGDLS and YYNGEE. Written as DNA, the CDR3 is TGTGCCAGCAGCGTAGCCACCGGGACTAGCGGGGGTATCTACAATGAGCAGTTCTTC. Translation gives CASSVATGTSGGIYNEQFF.

This chain links TRBV4-1 with TRBJ2-7; D gene ambiguous. The length of the CDR3 is 14 residues. Germline loops: CDR1 MGHRA, CDR2 YSYEKL. The germline V and J ends were trimmed by 4 bases and 3 bases, with 13 bases remaining between them. The CDR3 loop reads CASSLEERGYEQYF. The CDR3 nucleotides are TGCGCCAGCAGCCTCGAGGAGCGCGGCTACGAGCAGTACTTC.

This sequence joins TRBV5-8 and TRBJ2-1; 8 nucleotides line up with TRBD2. Germline CDR1 SGHTS, CDR2 YDEGEE. V gave up 4 bases and J gave up 5 bases; unmatched junction bases: 8. The CDR3 length is 15 residues. In DNA form, the CDR3 reads TGTGCCAGCAGCGCCGGGACTAGTTTTAACAATGAGCAGTTCTTC. Amino acid sequence: CASSAGTSFNNEQFF.

This clone was detected ten times or more. CDR3 sequence reads: CASSDGQGSDTQYF. The DNA of the CDR3 is TGCGCCAGCAGCGACGGACAGGGATCAGATACGCAGTATTTT. The rearrangement links TRBV5-1 to TRBJ2-3, with 8 bases aligning to TRBD1. The V segment lost 4 bases and the J segment 4 bases; nucleotides outside the gene matches: 5. The CDR3 loop spans 14 amino acids. The germline CDR1 and CDR2 sequences are SGHRS and YFSETQ.

A few counts support this clone. V is TRBV6-1 and J is TRBJ1-1, with D possibly being TRBD1 (5 bases). V was clipped by 6 bases and J by 4 bases, with 12 bases between them. Germline lookup yields CDR1 MNHNS and CDR2 SASEGT. This CDR3 has 13 amino acids. In DNA form, the CDR3 reads TGTGCCAGCAGAACGACAGCTGCCACTGAAGCTTTCTTT. Translated, it gives CASRTTAATEAFF.

The chain recombines TRBV5-4 with TRBJ2-7, with a weak D call TRBD1 (7 bases). V was cut by 1 base and J by 3 bases, with 11 bases left in between. The CDR3 runs to 14 residues. The germline V gene has CDR1 SGHNT and CDR2 YYREEE (reference sequence). In DNA, the CDR3 is TGTGCCAGCAGCTTGCAGGGGGAGGTCTACGAGCAGTACTTC. Its translation: CASSLQGEVYEQYF. The full variable domain, its missing parts supplied by reference TRBV5-4 and TRBJ2-7, is ETGVTQSPTHLIKTRGQQVTLRCSSQSGHNTVSWYQQALGQGPQFIFQYYREEENGRGNFPPRFSGLQFPNYSSELNVNALELDDSALYLCASSLQGEVYEQYFGPGTRLTVT.

V usage is TRBV6-6 and J usage is TRBJ1-2; 7 positions match TRBD1. The V and J ends lost 7 bases and 3 bases, in that order; junction bases with no gene match: 8. Germline V gives CDR1 MNHNY, CDR2 SVGAGI (reference sequence). The CDR3 consists of 14 residues. DNA of the CDR3: TGTGCCAGCATAACAGGGGATGGGGACTATGGCTACACCTTC. This encodes CASITGDGDYGYTF.

This clone turned up a few times. The gene calls are TRBV6-5 and TRBJ2-6, with TRBD1 as a possible D gene (6 bases). The V end lost 6 bases, the J end lost 4 bases, and 13 bases lay between the germline ends. Germline assignment: CDR1 MNHEY and CDR2 SVGAGI. The CDR3 has 15 residues. The CDR3 DNA is TGTGCCAGCAGACTAAACAGGGAAGGGGCCAACGTCCTGACTTTC. Its translation: CASRLNREGANVLTF.

The rearrangement links TRBV30 to TRBJ2-7; 10 nucleotides match TRBD2. V lost 4 bases, J lost 3 bases, and 6 bases stayed unmatched. This CDR3 spans 14 amino acids. The germline V gene has CDR1 GTSNPN and CDR2 SVGIG (reference sequence). The CDR3 protein is CAWKSSGSNYEQYF. CDR3 bases: TGTGCCTGGAAATCTAGCGGGAGTAACTACGAGCAGTACTTC.

The chain is built from TRBV29-1 and TRBJ2-5, with TRBD2 as a possible D gene (6 bases). With 7 bases removed from V and 4 bases from J, the gap between germline ends came to 13 bases. The germline V gene encodes CDR1 SQVTM and CDR2 ANQGSEA. CDR3 length: 12 residues. Written as DNA, the CDR3 is TGCAGCGCGGGGGTAGTGCGAGAGACCCAGTACTTC. Its protein product is CSAGVVRETQYF.